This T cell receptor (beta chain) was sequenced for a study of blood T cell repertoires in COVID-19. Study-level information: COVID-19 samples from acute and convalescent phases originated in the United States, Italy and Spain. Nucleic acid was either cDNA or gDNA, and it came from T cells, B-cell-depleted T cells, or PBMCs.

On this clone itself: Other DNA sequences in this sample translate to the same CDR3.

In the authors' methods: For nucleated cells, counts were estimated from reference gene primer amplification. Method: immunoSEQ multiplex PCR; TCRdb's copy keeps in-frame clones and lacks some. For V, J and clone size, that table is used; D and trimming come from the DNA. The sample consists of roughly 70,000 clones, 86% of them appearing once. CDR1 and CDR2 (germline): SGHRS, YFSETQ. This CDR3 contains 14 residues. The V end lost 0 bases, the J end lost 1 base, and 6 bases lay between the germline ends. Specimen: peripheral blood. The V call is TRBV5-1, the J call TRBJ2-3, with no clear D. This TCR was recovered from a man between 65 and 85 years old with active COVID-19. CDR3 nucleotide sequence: TGCGCCAGCAGCTTGGCCCCGGGCACAGATACGCAGTATTTT. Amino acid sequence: CASSLAPGTDTQYF.